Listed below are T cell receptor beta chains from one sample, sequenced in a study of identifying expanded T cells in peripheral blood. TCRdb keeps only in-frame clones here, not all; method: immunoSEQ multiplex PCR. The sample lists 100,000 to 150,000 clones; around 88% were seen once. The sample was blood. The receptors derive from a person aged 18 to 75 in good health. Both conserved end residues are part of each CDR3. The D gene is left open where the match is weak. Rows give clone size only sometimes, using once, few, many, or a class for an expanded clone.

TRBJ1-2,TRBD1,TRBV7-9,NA,TGTGCCAGCAGCCCGGGACAGCTCGCTAACTATGGCTACACCTTC,CASSPGQLANYGYTF
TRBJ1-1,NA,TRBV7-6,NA,TGTGCCAGCAGCCGAACAGGGTACACTGAAGCTTTCTTT,CASSRTGYTEAFF
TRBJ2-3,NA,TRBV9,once,TGTGCCAGCAGCTGGAGGGGGACAGATACGCAGTATTTT,CASSWRGTDTQYF
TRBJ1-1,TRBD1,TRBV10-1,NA,TGCGCCAGCAGTGAGTCCCGGACAGGAGATTTAATTAAAGCTTTCTTT,CASSESRTGDLIKAFF
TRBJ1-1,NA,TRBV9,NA,TGTGCCAGCAGCGTAGGAGGGGACTTTGGACAGTCAGAAGCTTTCTTT,CASSVGGDFGQSEAFF
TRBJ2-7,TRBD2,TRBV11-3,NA,TGTGCCAGCAGCCTTGGGGGACTAGCGAAAGACGAGCAGTACTTC,CASSLGGLAKDEQYF
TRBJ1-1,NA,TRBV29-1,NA,TGCAGCGCTCGAGAGCCTGGAGCCACTGAAGCTTTCTTT,CSAREPGATEAFF
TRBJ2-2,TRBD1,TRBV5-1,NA,TGCGCCAGCAGCTTGGACAGGGGCGTCACCGGGGAGCTGTTTTTT,CASSLDRGVTGELFF
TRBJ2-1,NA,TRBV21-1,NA,TGTGCCAGCAGCAAAGCGCTGGGTGGGACAGGGGGCCATGAGCAGTTCTTC,CASSKALGGTGGHEQFF
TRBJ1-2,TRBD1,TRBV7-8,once,TGTGCCAGCAGCCCGGGACAGGGAAACTATGGCTACACCTTC,CASSPGQGNYGYTF
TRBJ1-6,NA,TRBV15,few,TGTGCCACCAGCAGAGATCGAGGCGATAATTCACCCCTCCACTTT,CATSRDRGDNSPLHF
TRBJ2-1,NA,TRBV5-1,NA,TGCGCCAGCAGCTTGGGATACTACAATGAGCAGTTCTTC,CASSLGYYNEQFF
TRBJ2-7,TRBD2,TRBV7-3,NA,TGTGCCAGCAGCTTGTCCGGGACTAGCGGGGCAGAGCAGTACTTC,CASSLSGTSGAEQYF
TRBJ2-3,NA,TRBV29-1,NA,TGCAGCGTTGAGCCGATGTTCGGAAGCACAGATACGCAGTATTTT,CSVEPMFGSTDTQYF
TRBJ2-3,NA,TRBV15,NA,TGTGCCACCAGCAGCCGACAGGAAGGTACGCAGTATTTT,CATSSRQEGTQYF
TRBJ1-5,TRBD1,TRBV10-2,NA,TGCGCCAGCAGTGTGGACAGGTACCAGCCCCAGCATTTT,CASSVDRYQPQHF
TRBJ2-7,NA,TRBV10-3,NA,TGTGCCATCAGTGAGTTAGGGCCCTCCTACGAGCAGTACTTC,CAISELGPSYEQYF
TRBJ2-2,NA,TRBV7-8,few,TGTGCCAGCAGCTTAAGGGACGCTGGAGCGGCCGGGGAGCTGTTTTTT,CASSLRDAGAAGELFF
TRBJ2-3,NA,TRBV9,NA,TGTGCCAGCAGCGAAAGTGCTACAGATACGCAGTATTTT,CASSESATDTQYF
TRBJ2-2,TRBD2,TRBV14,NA,TGTGCCAGCAGCCGCCAGCCGCTAGCGGGAGACGGGGAGCTGTTTTTT,CASSRQPLAGDGELFF
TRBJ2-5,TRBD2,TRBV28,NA,TGTGCCAGCAGCGCTGGGGGGGGAGAGACCCAGTACTTC,CASSAGGGETQYF
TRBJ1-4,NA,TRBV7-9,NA,TGTGCCAGCAGCTTTGGGGTGGGGGTAGGAGGTGAAAAACTGTTTTTT,CASSFGVGVGGEKLFF
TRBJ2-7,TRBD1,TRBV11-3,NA,TGTGCCAGCAGCTTAGGGACAGGGAGTCCCTACGAGCAGTACTTC,CASSLGTGSPYEQYF
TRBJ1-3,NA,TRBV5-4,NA,TGTGCCAGCAGCTTGGGCCGTGGAAACACCATATATTTT,CASSLGRGNTIYF
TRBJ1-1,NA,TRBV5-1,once,TGCGCCAGCAGCTTATCAGGGGTGACTGAAGCTTTCTTT,CASSLSGVTEAFF
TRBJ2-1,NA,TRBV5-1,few,TGCGCCAGCAGCTTGGCGGGGGACAATGAGCAGTTCTTC,CASSLAGDNEQFF
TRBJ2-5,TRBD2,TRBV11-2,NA,TGTGCCAGCAGCTTCTTAGCGGGAGGGGTTCATAAAGAGACCCAGTACTTC,CASSFLAGGVHKETQYF
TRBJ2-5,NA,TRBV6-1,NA,TGTGCCAGCAGTGTTAAGGCCCTCCAAGAGACCCAGTACTTC,CASSVKALQETQYF
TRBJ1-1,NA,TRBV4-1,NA,TGCGCCAGCAGCCAAGGGGATGCAGGCACTGAAGCTTTCTTT,CASSQGDAGTEAFF
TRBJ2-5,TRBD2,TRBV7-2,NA,TGTGCCAGCAGCCTCGTAGCGGGGCCCCAAGGGACCCAGTACTTC,CASSLVAGPQGTQYF
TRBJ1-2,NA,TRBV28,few,TGTGCCAGCACCTCTCCAGGGGCGGGTGACTATGGCTACACCTTC,CASTSPGAGDYGYTF
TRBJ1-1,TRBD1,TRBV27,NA,TGTGCCAGCAGTTTTTGGGGACAGGGTAGCACTGAAGCTTTCTTT,CASSFWGQGSTEAFF
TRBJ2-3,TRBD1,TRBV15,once,TGTGCCACCAGCAGAGATCGTTCAGGGGGCGTCGATACGCAGTATTTT,CATSRDRSGGVDTQYF
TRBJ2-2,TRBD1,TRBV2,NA,TGTGCCAGCAGTGATGGGACAGGGCACACCGGGGAGCTGTTTTTT,CASSDGTGHTGELFF
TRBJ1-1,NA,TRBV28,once,TGTGCCAGCACCCGACGGGGGGGACGCACTGAAGCTTTCTTT,CASTRRGGRTEAFF
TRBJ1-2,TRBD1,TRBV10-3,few,TGTGCCATCAGTGAGGGACAGGGGTATGGCTACACCTTC,CAISEGQGYGYTF